This T cell receptor beta chain was sequenced in a study of cytomegalovirus exposure and HLA in healthy donors. As regards this clone: Antigen: not known.

V shed 6 bases and J 7 bases; nucleotides not matched to a gene: 1. Germline assignment: CDR1 MNHEY and CDR2 SVGAGI. The CDR3 spans 11 residues. This PCR relied on a set of 60 Vbeta primers and 13 Jbeta primers. The method was immunoSEQ multiplex PCR; TCRdb's version includes in-frame clones alone and lacks a portion of them. The sample has some 69,000 clones, 65% to 85% seen once. The study, taken as a whole, reports: Earlier analysis looked at TCR beta V segments, and most were productive about 87% or about 30% of the time. Sequencing likely generated an artifact that appeared as a cluster of highly shared sequence variants. A link between a missense DCLRE1C variant and TCR beta V- and J-gene trimming emerged from a later analysis.

What was sequenced was PBMCs. The V call is TRBV6-5, the J call TRBJ1-1; 8 bases fit TRBD1. This TCR was sampled from a woman under 40 in good health and CMV-seronegative. The CDR3 spells CASRGQVEAFF. The CDR3 coding sequence is TGTGCCAGCAGGGGACAGGTTGAAGCTTTCTTT.